What follows is one T cell receptor beta chain and its context. Its antigen is undetermined. The data stem from a study of T cells in localized non-small cell lung cancer. Regarding the study as a whole: T cell clonality was highest in uninvolved adjacent lung, above tumor.

The assay was immunoSEQ multiplex PCR, and TCRdb's table has in-frame clones only and misses some. The sample has some 64,000 clones; roughly 90% are singletons. The germline V gene encodes CDR1 SGHTA and CDR2 FQGNSA. This CDR3 contains 15 residues. V lost 3 bases and J 0 bases, leaving 11 bases between the germline ends. This material consisted of peripheral blood, taken before any cancer treatment. The TCR comes from a woman aged 40 to 75 with stage I lung adenocarcinoma. The chain couples TRBV7-2 to TRBJ1-1, with a possible D match to TRBD1 (6 bases). The CDR3 region has the DNA TGTGCCAGCAGCTTGGGGGCCATCATGAACACTGAAGCTTTCTTT. It encodes CASSLGAIMNTEAFF.